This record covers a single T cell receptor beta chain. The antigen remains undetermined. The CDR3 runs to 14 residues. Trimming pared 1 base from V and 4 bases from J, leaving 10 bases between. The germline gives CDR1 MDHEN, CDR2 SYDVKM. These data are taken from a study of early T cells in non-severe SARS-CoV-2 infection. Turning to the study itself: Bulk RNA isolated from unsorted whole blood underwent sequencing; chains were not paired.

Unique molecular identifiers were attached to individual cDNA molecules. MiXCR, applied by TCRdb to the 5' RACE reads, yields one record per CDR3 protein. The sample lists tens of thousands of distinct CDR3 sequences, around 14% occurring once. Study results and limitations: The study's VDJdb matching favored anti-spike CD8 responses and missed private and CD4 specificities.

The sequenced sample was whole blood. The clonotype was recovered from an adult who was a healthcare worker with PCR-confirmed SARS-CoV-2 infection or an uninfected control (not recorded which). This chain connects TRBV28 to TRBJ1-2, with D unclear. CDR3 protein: CASSLSRMSYGYTF. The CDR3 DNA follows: TGTGCCAGCAGTTTATCACGCATGAGCTATGGCTACACCTTC.